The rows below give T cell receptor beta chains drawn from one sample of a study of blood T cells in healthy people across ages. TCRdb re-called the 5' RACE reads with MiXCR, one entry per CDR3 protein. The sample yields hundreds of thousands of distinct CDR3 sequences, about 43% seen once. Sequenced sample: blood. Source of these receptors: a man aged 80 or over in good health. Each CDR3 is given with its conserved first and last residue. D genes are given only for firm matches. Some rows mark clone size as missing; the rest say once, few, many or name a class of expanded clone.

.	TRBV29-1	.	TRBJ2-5	TGCAGCGTTGGGCAGGCTCAAGGGACCCAGTACTTC	CSVGQAQGTQYF
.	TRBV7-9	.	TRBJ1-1	TGTGCCAGCAGCTTTCAGGCTAACACTGAAGCTTTCTTT	CASSFQANTEAFF
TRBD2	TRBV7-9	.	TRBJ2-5	TGTGCCAGCAGCTTAGGAGATAGCGGGGGCGCAGAGACCCAGTACTTC	CASSLGDSGGAETQYF
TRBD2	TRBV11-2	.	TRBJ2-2	TGTGCCAGCAGCTTAGTAGCGGGAGGAGTCACCGGGGAGCTGTTTTTT	CASSLVAGGVTGELFF
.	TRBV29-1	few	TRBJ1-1	TGCAGCGTTGGCGAGGGGAGGGGTGCTGAAGCTTTCTTT	CSVGEGRGAEAFF
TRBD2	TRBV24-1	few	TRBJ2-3	TGTGCCACCAGTGATTGGAATAGCGGGAAGTACACAGATACGCAGTATTTT	CATSDWNSGKYTDTQYF
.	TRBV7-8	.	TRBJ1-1	TGCGCCTGCAGCAGCAGATCGAAAGGGGGAAACACTGAAGCTTTCTTT	CACSSRSKGGNTEAFF
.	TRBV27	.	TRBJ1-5	TGTGCCAGCCAGCCCTTGGACAGCCGCAATCAGCCCCAGCATTTT	CASQPLDSRNQPQHF
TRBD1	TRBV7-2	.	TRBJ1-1	TGTGCCAGCAGCTTTAGACAGGGGGCGCGTACTGAAGCTTTCTTT	CASSFRQGARTEAFF
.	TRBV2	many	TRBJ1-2	TGTGCCAGCAGTATGGACAGCTATGGCTACACCTTC	CASSMDSYGYTF
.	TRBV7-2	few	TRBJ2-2	TGTGCCAGCAGCTTACGCAGGGTGATTGCCGGGGAGCTGTTTTTT	CASSLRRVIAGELFF
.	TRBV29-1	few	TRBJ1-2	TGCAGCGTTGTCGTGAGGGGTGGCTATGGCTACACCTTC	CSVVVRGGYGYTF
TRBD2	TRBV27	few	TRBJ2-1	TGTGCCAGCAGATTGAATTCCGGGACTAGTTATAATGAGCAGTTCTTC	CASRLNSGTSYNEQFF
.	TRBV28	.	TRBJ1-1	TGTGCCAGCAGTTTATTGGCGGGGTTGGGGAACACTGAAGCTTTCTTT	CASSLLAGLGNTEAFF
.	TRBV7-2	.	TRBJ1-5	TGTACCAGCAGCTTAGTCTCAGATCAGCCCCAGCATTTT	CTSSLVSDQPQHF
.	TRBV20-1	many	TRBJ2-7	TGCAGTGCTAGAGATATTAGGCTAGAGGCCTACGAGCAGTACTTC	CSARDIRLEAYEQYF
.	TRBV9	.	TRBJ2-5	TGTGCCAGCAGCGTATGGGGTAGACGGCAAGAGACCCAGTACTTC	CASSVWGRRQETQYF
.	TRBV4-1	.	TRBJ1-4	TGCGCCAGCAGCCAAGACGGCATACTAGTTAATGAAAAACTGTTTTTT	CASSQDGILVNEKLFF
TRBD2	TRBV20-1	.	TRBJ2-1	TGCAGTGCTAGGACTAGCGGGGGGCCCGGCCCATACAATGAGCAGTTCTTC	CSARTSGGPGPYNEQFF
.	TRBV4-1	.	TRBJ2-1	TGCGCCAGCAGCCAAGTTTTTTTGGGGGGCGCGAGACGTGAGCAGTTCTTC	CASSQVFLGGARREQFF
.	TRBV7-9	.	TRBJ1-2	TGTGCCAGCAGCTTACTTCAGGGCAGAGATGGCTACACCTTC	CASSLLQGRDGYTF
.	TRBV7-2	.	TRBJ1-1	TGTGCCAGCAGCCAGATGCCCAGGGCGGGAACTGAAGCTTTCTTT	CASSQMPRAGTEAFF
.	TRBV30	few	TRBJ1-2	TGTGCCTGGAGTGTCCAAAGGAATAACCCCTTCTATGGCTACACCTTC	CAWSVQRNNPFYGYTF
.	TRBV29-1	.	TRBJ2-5	TGCAGCGTTGGCCTGATCACTAGCGAGACCCAGTACTTC	CSVGLITSETQYF
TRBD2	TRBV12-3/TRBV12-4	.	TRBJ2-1	TGTGCCAGCAGTTTCTTACTAGCGGGAGGGGGTGAGCAGTTCTTC	CASSFLLAGGGEQFF
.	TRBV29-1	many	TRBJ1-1	TGCAGCGTTGATAGGCCCGAAGCTTTCTTT	CSVDRPEAFF
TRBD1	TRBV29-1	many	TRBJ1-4	TGCAGCGCCGGAACAGGGGGCTTAGGAGAAAAACTGTTTTTT	CSAGTGGLGEKLFF
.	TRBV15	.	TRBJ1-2	TGTGCCACCAGCAGAGACAGACAGGATTATGGCTACACCTTC	CATSRDRQDYGYTF
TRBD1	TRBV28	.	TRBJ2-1	TGTGCCAGCAGTCGGACAGGCCCTTACAATGAGCAGTTCTTC	CASSRTGPYNEQFF
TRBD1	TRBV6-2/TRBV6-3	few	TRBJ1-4	TGTGCCAGCAGTTACGCAGGGGGCGATGAAAAACTGTTTTTT	CASSYAGGDEKLFF
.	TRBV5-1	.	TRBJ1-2	TGCGCCAGCAGCTTGTACACGCAAGCTAACTATGGCTACACCTTC	CASSLYTQANYGYTF
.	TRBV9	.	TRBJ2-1	TGTGCCAGCAGCGTAGCTATTACCGGGAGCTATGAGCAGTTATTC	CASSVAITGSYEQLF
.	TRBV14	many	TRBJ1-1	TGTGCCAGCAGCCGCTTGACAGGATCGAACACTGAAGCTTTCTTT	CASSRLTGSNTEAFF
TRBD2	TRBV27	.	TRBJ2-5	TGTGCCAGCAGTTCGGGTCCGGGGGGCGGGACTAGCTCTCCAGAGACCCAGTACTTC	CASSSGPGGGTSSPETQYF
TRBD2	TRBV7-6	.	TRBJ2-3	TGTGCCAGCAGCTTAGGGGGACTAGCGGGGCAGGATACGCAGTATTTT	CASSLGGLAGQDTQYF
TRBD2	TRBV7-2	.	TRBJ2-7	TGTGCCAGCAGCTCGGGGGGGAATCCCTACGAGCAGTACTTC	CASSSGGNPYEQYF
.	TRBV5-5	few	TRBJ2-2	TGTGCCAGCAGCTCGAGGACCGGAGGGAACGGGGAGCTGTTTTTT	CASSSRTGGNGELFF
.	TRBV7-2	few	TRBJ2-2	TGTGCCAGCAGCTTATCACCGGGACAAACGAACACCGGGGAGCTGTTTTTT	CASSLSPGQTNTGELFF
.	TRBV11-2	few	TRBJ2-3	TGTGCCAGCAGCTTAGAAGTCTCTCGGGGAGATACGCAGTATTTT	CASSLEVSRGDTQYF
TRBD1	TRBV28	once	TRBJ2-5	TGTGCCAGCAGCCCGACAGGGGGCGGAAAGGACAATGAGCAGTACTTC	CASSPTGGGKDNEQYF
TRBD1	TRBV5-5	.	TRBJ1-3	TGTGCCAGCAGCTTGGGGCTCAGGGGGCAAGTCACCATATATTTT	CASSLGLRGQVTIYF
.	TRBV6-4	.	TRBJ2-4	TGTGCCAGCAGTGGACCGGGACCCACTCGGGAGCAGTACTTC	CASSGPGPTREQYF
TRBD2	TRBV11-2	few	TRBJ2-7	TGTGCCAGCAGCTTAGTTAGCGGGAGGGCCTTCCGGTACGAGCAGTACTTC	CASSLVSGRAFRYEQYF
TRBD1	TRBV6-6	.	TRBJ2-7	TGTGCCAGCAGTGCAGGACAGGATTACTACGAGCAGTACTTC	CASSAGQDYYEQYF
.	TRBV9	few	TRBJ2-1	TGTGCCAGCAGCGTACGGGGACCGGAGGACGGTGAGCAGTTCTTC	CASSVRGPEDGEQFF
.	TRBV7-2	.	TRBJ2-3	TGTGCCAGCAGAATAGCGGCCACAGATACGCAGTATTTT	CASRIAATDTQYF
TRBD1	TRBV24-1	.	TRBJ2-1	TGTGCCACCAGTGACCCAGACAGGGGGCTTTACAATGAGCAGTTCTTC	CATSDPDRGLYNEQFF
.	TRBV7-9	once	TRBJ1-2	TGTGCCAGCAGCTCCCCAAGGACGGGTGGCTACACCTTC	CASSSPRTGGYTF
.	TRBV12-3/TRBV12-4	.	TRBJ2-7	TGTGCCAGCAGGGAGGCCGGGATTTTCCTCGAGCAGTACTTC	CASREAGIFLEQYF
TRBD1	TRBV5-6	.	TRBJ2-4	TGTGCCAGCAGCTTGGCTAGACTACCCGATACGACAGGGAAAAACATTCAGTACTTC	CASSLARLPDTTGKNIQYF
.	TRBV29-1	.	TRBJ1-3	TGCGGCGAGATCTCTGGAAACACCATATATTTT	CGEISGNTIYF
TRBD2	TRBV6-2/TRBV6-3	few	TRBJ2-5	TGTGCCAGCAGCACCATAGGACTAGGTCTCGAGACCCAGTACTTC	CASSTIGLGLETQYF
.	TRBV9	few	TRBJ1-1	TGTGCCAGCAGCGCACAGGGAATCTCTGAAGCTTTCTTT	CASSAQGISEAFF
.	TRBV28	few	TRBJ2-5	TGTGCCAGCAGTTTTCGGGGAGAACCCCAAGAGACCCAGTACTTC	CASSFRGEPQETQYF
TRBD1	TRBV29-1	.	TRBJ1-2	TGCAGCGACGGACAGGGGTATGGCTACACCTTC	CSDGQGYGYTF
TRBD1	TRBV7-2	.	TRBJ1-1	TGTGCCAGCAGCCCGACAGGGGCGGTGGCTTTCTTT	CASSPTGAVAFF
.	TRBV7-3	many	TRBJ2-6	TGTGCCAGCAGCTTACCTGGGGCCAACGTCCTGACTTTC	CASSLPGANVLTF
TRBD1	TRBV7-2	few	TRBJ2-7	TGTGCCAGCAGCCTTACGGACAGGGCCGACGAGCAGTACTTC	CASSLTDRADEQYF
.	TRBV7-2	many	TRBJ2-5	TGTGCCAGCAGCTTGGGGATCCAAGAGACCCAGTACTTC	CASSLGIQETQYF